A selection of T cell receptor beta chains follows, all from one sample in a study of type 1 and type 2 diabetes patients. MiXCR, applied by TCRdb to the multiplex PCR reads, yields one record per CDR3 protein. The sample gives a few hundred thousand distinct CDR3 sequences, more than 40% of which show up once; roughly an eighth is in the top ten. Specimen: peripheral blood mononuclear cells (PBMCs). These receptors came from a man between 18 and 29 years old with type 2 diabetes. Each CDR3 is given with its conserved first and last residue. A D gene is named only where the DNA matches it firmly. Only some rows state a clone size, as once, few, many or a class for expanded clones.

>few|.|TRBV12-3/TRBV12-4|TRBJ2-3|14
TGTGCCAGCAGTTTTTCATCTCCTGGTGGTACGCAGTATTTT
CASSFSSPGGTQYF
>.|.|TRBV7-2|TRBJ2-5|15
TGTGCCAGCAACTTACGGAGCAAAAGGGGAGAGACCCAGTACTTC
CASNLRSKRGETQYF
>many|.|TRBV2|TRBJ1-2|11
TGTGCCAGCCGGGACGGCTATGGCTACACCTTC
CASRDGYGYTF
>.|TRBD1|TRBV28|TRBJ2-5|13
TGTGCCACCCGACAGGGGTCGCGAGAGACCCAGTACTTC
CATRQGSRETQYF
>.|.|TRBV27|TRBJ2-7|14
TGTGCCAGCAGTTCCTCTGACACCCCTCCCGAGCAGTACTTC
CASSSSDTPPEQYF
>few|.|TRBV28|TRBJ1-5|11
TGTGCCAGCAGTGGGGGTCAGCCCCAGCATTTT
CASSGGQPQHF
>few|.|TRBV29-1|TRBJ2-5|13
TGCAGCGGAGTTCTAGCAAACCAAGAGACCCAGTACTTC
CSGVLANQETQYF
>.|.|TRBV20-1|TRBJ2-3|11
TGCAGTGCTAGCGGGCTAGATACGCAGTATTTT
CSASGLDTQYF
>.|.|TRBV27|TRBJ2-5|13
TGTGCCAGCAGGCCGAGGGGTGAAGAGACCCAGTACTTC
CASRPRGEETQYF
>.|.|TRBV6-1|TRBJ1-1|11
TGTGCCGTATTGGTAATTGGGGTAGCTTTCTTT
CAVLVIGVAFF
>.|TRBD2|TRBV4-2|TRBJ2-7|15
TGTGCCAGCAGCCAGGAGGGCGGGAGGTCTTACGAGCAGTACTTC
CASSQEGGRSYEQYF
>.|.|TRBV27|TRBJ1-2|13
TGTGCCAGCAGTTTTGGCAGGGAATATGGCTACACCTTC
CASSFGREYGYTF
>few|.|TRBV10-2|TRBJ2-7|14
TGCGCCAGCAGTGAGCCATATCTAAACTACGAGCAGTACTTC
CASSEPYLNYEQYF
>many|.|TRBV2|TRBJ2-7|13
TGTGCCAGCAGTGAGCCAGAAACCTACGAGCAGTACTTC
CASSEPETYEQYF
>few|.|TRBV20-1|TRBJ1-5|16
TGCAGTGCGCCCCAAACTGGTAGCAGACTCAATCAGCCCCAGCATTTT
CSAPQTGSRLNQPQHF
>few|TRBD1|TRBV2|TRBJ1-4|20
TGTGCCTCAAGGTGGGACAGGGGTTTCGTCCATACTGCAACTAATGAAAAACTGTTTTTT
CASRWDRGFVHTATNEKLFF
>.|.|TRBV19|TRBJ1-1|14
TGTGCCAGTAGTATGAGGGATGGAGTCGGACAAGCTTTCTTT
CASSMRDGVGQAFF
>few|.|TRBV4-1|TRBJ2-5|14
TGCGCCAGCAGCCAGGCCAGGGGCGCAGAGACCCAGTACTTC
CASSQARGAETQYF
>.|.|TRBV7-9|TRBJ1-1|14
TGTGCCAGCTGGGGGGGCGGCGTGTACACTGAAGCTCTCTTT
CASWGGGVYTEALF
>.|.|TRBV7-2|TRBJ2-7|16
TGCGCCAGCAGCCCCTCCCGAACGGACCGATTCTACGAGCAGTACTTC
CASSPSRTDRFYEQYF
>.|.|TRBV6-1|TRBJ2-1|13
TGTGCCAGCAGTAATTATCCGAACAATGAGCAGTTCTTC
CASSNYPNNEQFF
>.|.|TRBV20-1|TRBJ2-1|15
TGCAGTGCCACCTCCCCTAGTCGGGGGAACAATGAGCAGTTCTTC
CSATSPSRGNNEQFF
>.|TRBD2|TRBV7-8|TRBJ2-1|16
TGTGCCAGCAGCTTAGAGGGACTAGCGGGAATGGGTGAGCAGTTCTTC
CASSLEGLAGMGEQFF
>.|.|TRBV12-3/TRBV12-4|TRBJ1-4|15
TGTGCCAGCACTCGACGGGGGGCTCTAGAAGAAAAACTGTTTTTT
CASTRRGALEEKLFF
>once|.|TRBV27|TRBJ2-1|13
TGTGCCAGCAGTTTACACGGGAGCAATGAGCAGTTCTTC
CASSLHGSNEQFF
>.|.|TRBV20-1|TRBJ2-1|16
TGCAGTGCTAGAGGGCTGTTTCGAAGCGGATATAATGAGCAGTTCTTC
CSARGLFRSGYNEQFF
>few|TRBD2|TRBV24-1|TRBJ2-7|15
TGTGCCACCAGTGATACTAGCGGGAGTGTGGGTGAGCAGTACTTC
CATSDTSGSVGEQYF
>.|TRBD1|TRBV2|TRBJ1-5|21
TGTGCCAGCAGCCCCCCGGGGACACTCGCGGAGAACAGGGGTCCGGGACAGCCCCAGCATTTT
CASSPPGTLAENRGPGQPQHF
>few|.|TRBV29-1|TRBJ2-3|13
TGCAGCGTACAGGAGCCTAGGACAGATACGCAGTATTTT
CSVQEPRTDTQYF
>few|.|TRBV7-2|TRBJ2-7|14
TGTGCCAGCAGTGAAGACTCCGTCTTCTACGAGCAGTACTTC
CASSEDSVFYEQYF
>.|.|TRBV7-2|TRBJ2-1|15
TGTGCCAGCAGCTTGGGGGGACCTTATTACAATGAGCAGTTCTTC
CASSLGGPYYNEQFF
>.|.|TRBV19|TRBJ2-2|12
TGTGCCAGTAGTATCGTAGCCGGGGAGCTGTTTTTT
CASSIVAGELFF
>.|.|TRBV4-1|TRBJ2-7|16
TGCGCCAGCAGCCAAGGCCCCCTGACCCGGACCTACGAGCAGTACTTC
CASSQGPLTRTYEQYF
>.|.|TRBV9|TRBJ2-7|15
TGTGCCAGCAGCGCAGACGGACAGTTTCGCGGCGAGCAGTACTTC
CASSADGQFRGEQYF
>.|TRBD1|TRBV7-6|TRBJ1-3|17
TGTGCCAGCAGCCTGAGGACAGGGGGAAGCTCTGGAAACACCATATATTTT
CASSLRTGGSSGNTIYF
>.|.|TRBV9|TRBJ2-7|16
TGTGCCAGCAGCGCAGGGGGCGGGAGGGCCTCAGACGAGCAGTACTTC
CASSAGGGRASDEQYF
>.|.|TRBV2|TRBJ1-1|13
TGTGCCAGCAATGAGACTGACCCCGGGGTGGCTTTCTTT
CASNETDPGVAFF
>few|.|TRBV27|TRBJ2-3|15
TGTGCCAGCTCCCTCCAACCCCCCGAGTTCGATACGCAGTATTTT
CASSLQPPEFDTQYF
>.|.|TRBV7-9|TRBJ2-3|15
TGTGCCAGCAGCTTAATCATTAGCTCCACAGATACGCAGTATTTT
CASSLIISSTDTQYF
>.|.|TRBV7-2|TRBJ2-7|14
TGTGCCAGCAGTCCAACCCCGGGGGCCTACGAGCAGTACTTC
CASSPTPGAYEQYF
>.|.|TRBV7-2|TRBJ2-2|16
TGTGCCAGCAGCTTGGATTCACAACCGAACACCGGGGAGCTGTTTTTT
CASSLDSQPNTGELFF
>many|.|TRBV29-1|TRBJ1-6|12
TGCAGCGTTGATCAGGGTAAAGGTACCCTCCACTTT
CSVDQGKGTLHF
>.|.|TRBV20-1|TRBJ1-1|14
TGCAGTGCTAGTTTGGGGGCGCAGAACACTGAAGCTTTCTTT
CSASLGAQNTEAFF
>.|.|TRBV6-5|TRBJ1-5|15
TGTGCCAGCAGTTACTCCAGTAATCATCCCCAGCCCCAGCATTTT
CASSYSSNHPQPQHF
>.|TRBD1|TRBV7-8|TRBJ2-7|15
TGTGCCAGCAGCTTAGTCGGGACAGCGATCTACGAGCAGTACTTC
CASSLVGTAIYEQYF
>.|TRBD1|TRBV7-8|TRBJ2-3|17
TGTGCCAGCAGCCACCCATTCGGGACAGGGGCGACAGATACGCAGTATTTT
CASSHPFGTGATDTQYF
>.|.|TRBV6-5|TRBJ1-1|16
TGTGCCAGCCGATCAGGGACCCCGGGGCCGGGCACTGAAGCTTTCTTT
CASRSGTPGPGTEAFF
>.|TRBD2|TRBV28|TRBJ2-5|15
TGTGCCAGCAGTATAGGGACTAGCGGGACGGAGACCCAGTACTTC
CASSIGTSGTETQYF
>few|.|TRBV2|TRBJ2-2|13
TGTGCCAGCAGTGAAGCCAACACCGGGGAGCTGTTTTTT
CASSEANTGELFF
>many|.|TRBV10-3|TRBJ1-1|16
TGTGCCATCCCCAACAAGGCGGCCACCTGGAACACTGAAGCTTTCTTT
CAIPNKAATWNTEAFF
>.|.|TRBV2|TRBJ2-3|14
TGTGCCAGCTCTATAACGGACGTCACAGATACGCAGTATTTT
CASSITDVTDTQYF
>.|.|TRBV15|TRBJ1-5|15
TGTGCCACCAGCAGAGTGGGATTTGGCAATCAGCCCCAGCATTTT
CATSRVGFGNQPQHF
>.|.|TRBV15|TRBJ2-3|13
TGTGCCACCAGCAGAGATCTTGAAGATACGCAGTATTTT
CATSRDLEDTQYF
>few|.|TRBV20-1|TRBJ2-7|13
TGCAGTGCTAGTATGGGGCCAGCCTACGAGCAGTACTTC
CSASMGPAYEQYF
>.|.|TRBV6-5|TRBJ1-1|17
TGTGCCAGCAGTTACGAGGTGTGGGTAGGGAAGAACACTGAAGCTTTCTTT
CASSYEVWVGKNTEAFF
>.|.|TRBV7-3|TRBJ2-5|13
TGTGCCAGCAGCCCGGCAGACCAAGAGACCCAGTACTTC
CASSPADQETQYF